The 10 T cell receptor beta chains presented below share a single source sample, sequenced in a study of preoperative IRX-2 immunotherapy in early breast cancer. This sample's treatment: preoperative locoregional IRX-2 cytokine immunotherapy. The repertoire was sequenced with immunoSEQ multiplex PCR; TCRdb's copy has only in-frame clones and lacks some. The table lists around 40,000 clones, about 95% of them singletons. This specimen consisted of tumor tissue, obtained after IRX-2 immunotherapy. All receptors come from a human donor with breast cancer.

V gene TRBV21-1 combines with J gene TRBJ2-5. TRBV21-1 is a recognized pseudogene. This CDR3 has 15 amino acids. CDR3 sequence (DNA): TGTGCCAGCAGCAAGTGTCACCCCAACCAAGAGACCCAGTACTTC. The encoded protein is CASSKCHPNQETQYF.

The chain joins TRBV2 to TRBJ2-7; a possible D gene is TRBD2 (5 bases). The V gene lost 7 bases and the J gene lost 7 bases, with 20 bases spanning the gap. CDR1 is SNHLY, CDR2 FYNNEI, per germline. The CDR3 totals 14 residues. CDR3 sequence: CASTPRTGSGEQYF. CDR3 DNA: TGTGCCAGCACCCCCAGGACGGGGTCGGGGGAGCAGTACTTC.

The chain uses TRBV19 and TRBJ2-7, with 8 bases aligning to TRBD2. Germline trimming cut 3 bases from V and 5 bases from J; bases unmatched to any gene: 6. CDR3 length: 14 amino acids. Germline V gene sequence: CDR1 LNHDA, CDR2 SQIVND (reference sequence). CDR3 in amino acids: CASSIRGGVNEQYF. The CDR3 bases are TGTGCCAGTAGTATCCGGGGGGGCGTGAACGAGCAGTACTTC.

The chain has TRBV4-1 and TRBJ2-5; 7 nucleotides agree with TRBD2. This CDR3 has 15 residues. The V and J ends lost 2 bases and 5 bases, in that order; junction bases with no gene match: 8. CDR1 MGHRA and CDR2 YSYEKL come from the germline V gene. DNA of the CDR3: TGCGCCAGCAGCCAATGGGGGGGAGCACGCGAGACCCAGTACTTC. Protein sequence: CASSQWGGARETQYF.

The rearrangement links TRBV20-1 to TRBJ2-1; no clear D gene. Germline assignment: CDR1 DFQATT and CDR2 SNEGSKA (reference sequence). This CDR3 comprises 11 residues. The V end was cut by 3 bases, the J end by 5 bases, with 5 bases between. In DNA, the CDR3 is TGCAGTGCTAGTCGTCACAATGAGCAGTTCTTC. Translating gives CSASRHNEQFF.

The gene calls are TRBV28 and TRBJ2-3; 7 bases map to TRBD2. The CDR3 covers 16 residues. V lost 10 bases, J lost 0 bases, and 13 bases stayed unmatched. Germline values: CDR1 MDHEN, CDR2 SYDVKM. The CDR3 here is CATTRGVAPSTDTQYF. DNA for the CDR3: TGTGCCACCACACGGGGGGTCGCCCCTAGCACAGATACGCAGTATTTT.

The gene calls are TRBV30 and TRBJ2-4; D ambiguous. The V end was cut by 0 bases, the J end by 1 base, with 7 bases between. The V gene's germline CDR1 is GTSNPN and CDR2 SVGIG (reference sequence). This CDR3 is 14 amino acids long. The CDR3 DNA follows: TGTGCCTGGAGTGTAACCAGGGCCAAAAACATTCAGTACTTC. Translating it yields CAWSVTRAKNIQYF.

The chain carries TRBV5-8 and TRBJ1-5, with D tentatively TRBD1 (6 bases). V gave up 0 bases and J gave up 4 bases, with 17 bases separating them. Germline values: CDR1 SGHTS, CDR2 YDEGEE. The CDR3 spans 17 residues. CDR3 sequence reads: CASSLDREGRFNQPQHF. CDR3 nucleotides: TGTGCCAGCAGCTTGGACAGGGAAGGGAGGTTTAATCAGCCCCAGCATTTT.

The DNA of the CDR3 is TGCAGTGCTAGGCAGGGTTATGAGCAGTTCTTC. Its protein product is CSARQGYEQFF. V and J are TRBV20-1 and TRBJ2-1, with D possibly matching TRBD1 (5 bases). The germline V gene has CDR1 DFQATT and CDR2 SNEGSKA (reference sequence). The CDR3 is made up of 11 amino acids. The ends were cut back, 3 bases at V and 8 bases at J, with 8 bases in the middle.

Written as DNA, the CDR3 is TGTGCCAGTAGTATGGATGGAGACAGGGGGCAGCCCCAGCATTTT. Protein product: CASSMDGDRGQPQHF. V usage is TRBV19 and J usage is TRBJ1-5; 9 positions agree with TRBD1. V lost 3 bases to trimming and J lost 7 bases; unmatched junction nucleotides: 7. This CDR3 is 15 amino acids long. Germline CDR1 and CDR2: LNHDA and SQIVND (reference sequence).